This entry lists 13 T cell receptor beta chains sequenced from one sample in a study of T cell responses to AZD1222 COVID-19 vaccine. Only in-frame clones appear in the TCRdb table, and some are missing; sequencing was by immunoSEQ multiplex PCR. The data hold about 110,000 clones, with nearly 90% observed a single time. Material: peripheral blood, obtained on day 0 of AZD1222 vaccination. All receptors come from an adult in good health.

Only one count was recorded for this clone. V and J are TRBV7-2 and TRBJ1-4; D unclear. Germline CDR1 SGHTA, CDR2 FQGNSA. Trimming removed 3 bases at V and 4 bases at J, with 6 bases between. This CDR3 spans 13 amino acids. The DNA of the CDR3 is TGTGCCAGCAGCTTTGGAGTTAATGAAAAACTGTTTTTT. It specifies CASSFGVNEKLFF.

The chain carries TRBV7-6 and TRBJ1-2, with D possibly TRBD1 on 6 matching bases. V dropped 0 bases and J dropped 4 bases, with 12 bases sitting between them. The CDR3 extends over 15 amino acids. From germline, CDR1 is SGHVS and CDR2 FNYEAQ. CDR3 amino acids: CASSLASGAGYGYTF. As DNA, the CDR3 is TGTGCCAGCAGCTTAGCATCAGGGGCGGGCTATGGCTACACCTTC.

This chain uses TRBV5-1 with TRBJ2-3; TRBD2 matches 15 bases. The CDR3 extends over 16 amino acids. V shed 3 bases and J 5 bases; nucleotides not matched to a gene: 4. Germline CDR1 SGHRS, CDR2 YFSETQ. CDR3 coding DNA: TGCGCCAGCAGCTCGAGGACTAGCGGGGGGGTAGATACGCAGTATTTT. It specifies CASSSRTSGGVDTQYF. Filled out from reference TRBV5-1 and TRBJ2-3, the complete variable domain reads KAGVTQTPRYLIKTRGQQVTLSCSPISGHRSVSWYQQTPGQGLQFLFEYFSETQRNKGNFPGRFSGRQFSNSRSEMNVSTLELGDSALYLCASSSRTSGGVDTQYFGPGTRLTVL.

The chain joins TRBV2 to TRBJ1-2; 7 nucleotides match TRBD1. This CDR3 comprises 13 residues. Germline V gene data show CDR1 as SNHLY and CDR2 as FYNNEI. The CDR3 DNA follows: TGTGGAGCAGTGCAGGGGGACTTTGGTGGCTACACCTTC. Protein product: CGAVQGDFGGYTF.

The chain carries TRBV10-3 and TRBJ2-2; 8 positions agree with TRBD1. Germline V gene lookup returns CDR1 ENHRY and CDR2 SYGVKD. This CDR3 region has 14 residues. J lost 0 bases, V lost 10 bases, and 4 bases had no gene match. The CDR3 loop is CATEQGANTGELFF. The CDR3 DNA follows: TGTGCCACGGAACAGGGGGCGAACACCGGGGAGCTGTTTTTT.

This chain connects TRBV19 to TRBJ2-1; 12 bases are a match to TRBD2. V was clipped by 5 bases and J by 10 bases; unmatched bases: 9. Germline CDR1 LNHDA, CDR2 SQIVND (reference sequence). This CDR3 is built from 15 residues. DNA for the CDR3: TGTGCCAGTAGTCCTAGACTAGCGGGAGTAGGAGAGCAGTTCTTC. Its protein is CASSPRLAGVGEQFF. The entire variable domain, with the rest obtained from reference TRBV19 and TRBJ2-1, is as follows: DGGITQSPKYLFRKEGQNVTLSCEQNLNHDAMYWYRQDPGQGLRLIYYSQIVNDFQKGDIAEGYSVSREKKESFPLTVTSAQKNPTAFYLCASSPRLAGVGEQFFGPGTRLTVL.

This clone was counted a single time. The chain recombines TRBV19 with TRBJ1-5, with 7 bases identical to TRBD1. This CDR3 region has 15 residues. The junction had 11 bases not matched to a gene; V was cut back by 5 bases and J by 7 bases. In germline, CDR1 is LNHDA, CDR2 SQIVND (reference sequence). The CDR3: CASSPRQGGRQPQHF. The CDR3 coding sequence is TGTGCCAGTAGTCCCCGACAGGGCGGCAGGCAGCCCCAGCATTTT.

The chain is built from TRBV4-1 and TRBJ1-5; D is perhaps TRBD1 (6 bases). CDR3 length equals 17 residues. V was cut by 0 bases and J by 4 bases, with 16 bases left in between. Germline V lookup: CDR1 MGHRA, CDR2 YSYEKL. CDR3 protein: CASSQDGQGPPNQPQHF. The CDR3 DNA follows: TGCGCCAGCAGCCAAGATGGGCAGGGGCCTCCTAATCAGCCCCAGCATTTT.

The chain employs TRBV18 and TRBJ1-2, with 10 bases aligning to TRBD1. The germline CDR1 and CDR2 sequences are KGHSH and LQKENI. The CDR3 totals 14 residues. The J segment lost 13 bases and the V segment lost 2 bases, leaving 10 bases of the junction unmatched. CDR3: CASSPDAGTGVCTF. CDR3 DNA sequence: TGTGCCAGCTCACCAGACGCCGGGACAGGGGTCTGCACCTTC.

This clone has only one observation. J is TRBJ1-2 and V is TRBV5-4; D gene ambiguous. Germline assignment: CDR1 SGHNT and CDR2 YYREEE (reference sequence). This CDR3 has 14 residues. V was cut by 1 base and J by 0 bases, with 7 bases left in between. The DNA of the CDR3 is TGTGCCAGCAGCTTGTCCTTAGCTAACTATGGCTACACCTTC. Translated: CASSLSLANYGYTF.

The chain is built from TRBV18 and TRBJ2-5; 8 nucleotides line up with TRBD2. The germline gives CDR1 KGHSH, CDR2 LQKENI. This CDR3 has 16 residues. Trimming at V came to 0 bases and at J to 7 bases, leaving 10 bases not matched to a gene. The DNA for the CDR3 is TGTGCCAGCTCACCACCGTCTAGCGGGCGGCTCGGGACCCAGTACTTC. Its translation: CASSPPSSGRLGTQYF.

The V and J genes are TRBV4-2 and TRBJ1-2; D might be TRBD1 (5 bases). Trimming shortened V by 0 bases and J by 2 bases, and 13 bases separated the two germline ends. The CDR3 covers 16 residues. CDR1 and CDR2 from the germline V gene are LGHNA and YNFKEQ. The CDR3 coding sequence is TGTGCCAGCAGCCAAGATCTCCTGACAGCCAACTATGGCTACACCTTC. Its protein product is CASSQDLLTANYGYTF.

The CDR3 loop reads CASSQVGRQNTGELFF. CDR3 nucleotide sequence: TGTGCCAGCAGCCAAGTGGGGAGACAGAACACCGGGGAGCTGTTTTTT. This chain uses TRBV4-2 with TRBJ2-2, with D possibly being TRBD2 (5 bases). Germline values: CDR1 LGHNA, CDR2 YNFKEQ. V lost 1 base and J lost 1, with 10 bases in between. CDR3 length equals 16 residues.